This TCR beta chain comes out of a study of blood T cell repertoires in COVID-19. Overall study context: PBMCs, B-cell-depleted T cells, or T cells provided the cDNA or gDNA that made up the material.

Germline lookup yields CDR1 LGHDT and CDR2 YNNKEL (reference sequence). The germline V and J ends were trimmed by 3 bases and 7 bases, with 9 bases remaining between them. The CDR3 extends over 12 amino acids. Original data processing: Using reference gene primer amplification, nucleated cell counts were estimated. Generated by immunoSEQ multiplex PCR, the TCRdb table keeps only in-frame clones and is missing some. V and J calls and clone size follow that table, whereas D and trimming were derived from the DNA. The sample has roughly 99,000 clones; 79% are singletons. This sequence originates from a woman aged 80 or older with active or convalescent COVID-19. The specimen was peripheral blood. J is TRBJ1-2 and V is TRBV3-1 (or the pseudogene TRBV3-2); D unclear. As DNA, the CDR3 is TGTGCCAGCAGCCATCTGGAGAGTGGCTACACCTTC. This gives the protein CASSHLESGYTF.